This T cell receptor beta chain was documented in a study of cytomegalovirus exposure and HLA in healthy donors. Regarding the study as a whole: In an earlier analysis, most TCR beta V segments were productive about 87% or about 30% of the time. Researchers catalogued roughly 170 TCR beta chains as cytomegalovirus-associated.

About this clone itself: Antigen: not known.

It was with 60 Vbeta and 13 Jbeta primers that the PCR ran. Produced via immunoSEQ multiplex PCR; TCRdb's table is partial and in-frame only. The table lists approximately 90,000 clones, over 55% of them singletons. The sequencing sample was made of PBMCs. The clonotype comes from a woman aged 25 to 45 in good health and CMV-seronegative.

DNA for the CDR3: TGCGCCAGCAGCCCTGACAGGGGGGACACCATATATTTT. Translating gives CASSPDRGDTIYF. The genes are TRBV4-3 and TRBJ1-3; TRBD1 matches 9 bases. Germline values: CDR1 LGHNA, CDR2 YSLEER. Losses at the gene ends were 4 bases for V and 8 bases for J; bases not matched to a gene: 3. The CDR3 length is 13 residues.